What follows describes a single T cell receptor (beta chain). Random hexamers served to reverse transcribe about 0.5 to 1 ug RNA. A single record per CDR3 protein comes from TCRdb applying MiXCR to the immunoSEQ multiplex PCR reads. The table shows about 140,000 distinct CDR3 sequences, with 94% occurring only once. Germline CDR1 reads SGDLS; CDR2 reads YYNGEE. V lost 1 base, J lost 5 bases, and 7 bases lay in between. The length of the CDR3 is 13 residues. These data are taken from a study of CD8 T cells in Susac syndrome. J is TRBJ2-1 and V is TRBV9, with D hard to call. The TCR was taken from a human donor in good health. Sequenced: CD8+ T cells from PBMCs. CDR3 in amino acids: CASSVYSDNEQFF. CDR3 bases: TGTGCCAGCAGCGTATACAGCGACAATGAGCAGTTCTTC.